Below, one T cell receptor beta chain is given with its context. Its antigen is still unknown. This sample is drawn from a study of OX40 agonist ivuxolimab in advanced cancers. Study at large: Patients' therapy was ivuxolimab, an antibody that acts as an agonist of OX40 (CD134). Three individuals attained partial responses, comprising one hepatocellular carcinoma case and two cutaneous melanoma cases.

General observations from the study: No determination was made of the antigen specificity of the expanded peripheral T cells. The study observed clonal expansion of CD4+ and CD8+ blood T cells by week 6 at 0.1 to 3.0 mg/kg.

Clones were read by immunoSEQ multiplex PCR, and TCRdb kept only the in-frame ones, dropping some. The data contain about 66,000 clones, roughly 81% of them singletons. Germline V CDR1 and CDR2: LNHDA, SQIVND (reference sequence). The CDR3 extends over 13 amino acids. V lost 5 bases to trimming and J lost 1 base; unmatched junction nucleotides: 0. The rearrangement links TRBV19 to TRBJ2-5, with TRBD1 matching over 8 bases. The sequence derives from an adult with an advanced solid tumor such as melanoma, head and neck, liver or kidney cancer. The input for sequencing was CD4+ or CD8+ T cells sorted from blood, taken in a trial of the OX40 agonist ivuxolimab. CDR3 nucleotide sequence: TGTGCCAGTAGTGGACAGGGCCAAGAGACCCAGTACTTC. It specifies CASSGQGQETQYF.